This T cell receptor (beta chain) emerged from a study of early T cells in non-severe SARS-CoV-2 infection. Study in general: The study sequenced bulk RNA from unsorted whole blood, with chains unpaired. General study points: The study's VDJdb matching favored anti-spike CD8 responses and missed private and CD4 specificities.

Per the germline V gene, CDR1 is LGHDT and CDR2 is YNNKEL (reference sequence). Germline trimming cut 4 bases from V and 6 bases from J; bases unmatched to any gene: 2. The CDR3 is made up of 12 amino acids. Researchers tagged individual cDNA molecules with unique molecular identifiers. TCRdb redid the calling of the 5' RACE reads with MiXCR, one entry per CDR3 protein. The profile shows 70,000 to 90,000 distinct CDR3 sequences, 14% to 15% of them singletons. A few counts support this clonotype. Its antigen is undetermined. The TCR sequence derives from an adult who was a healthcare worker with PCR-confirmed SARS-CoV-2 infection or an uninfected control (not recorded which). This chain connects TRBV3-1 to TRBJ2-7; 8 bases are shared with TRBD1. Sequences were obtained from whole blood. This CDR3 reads CASSPTGAEQYF. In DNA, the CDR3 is TGTGCCAGCAGCCCGACAGGGGCCGAGCAGTACTTC.